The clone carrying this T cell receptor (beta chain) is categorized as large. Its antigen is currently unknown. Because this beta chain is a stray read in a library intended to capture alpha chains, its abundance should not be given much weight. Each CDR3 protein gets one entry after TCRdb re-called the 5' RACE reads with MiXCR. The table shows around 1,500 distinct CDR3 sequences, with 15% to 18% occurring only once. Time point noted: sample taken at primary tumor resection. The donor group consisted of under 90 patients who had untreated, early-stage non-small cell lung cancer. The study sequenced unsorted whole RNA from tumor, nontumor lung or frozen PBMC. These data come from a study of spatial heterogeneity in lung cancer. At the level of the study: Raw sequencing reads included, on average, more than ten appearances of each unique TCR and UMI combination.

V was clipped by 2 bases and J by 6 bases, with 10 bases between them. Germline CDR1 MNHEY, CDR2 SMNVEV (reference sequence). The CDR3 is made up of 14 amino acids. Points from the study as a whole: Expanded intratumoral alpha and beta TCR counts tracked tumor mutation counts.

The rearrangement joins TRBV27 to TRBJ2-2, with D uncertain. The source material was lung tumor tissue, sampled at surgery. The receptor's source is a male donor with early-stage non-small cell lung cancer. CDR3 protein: CASSLGSSAGELFF. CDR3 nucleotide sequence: TGTGCCAGCAGTTTAGGGTCCTCTGCCGGGGAGCTGTTTTTT.